This passage covers 15 T cell receptor beta chains from one sample sequenced in a study of T cell clones after liver transplantation. Only in-frame clones appear in the TCRdb table, and some are missing; sequencing was by immunoSEQ multiplex PCR. The data contain about 33,000 clones, 90% to 95% of them singletons. The sample here was CD8+ T cells from blood, taken 12 months after liver transplant. The receptors were gathered from a human patient who received a liver transplant. Some T cells may arise from the graft donor.

This chain uses TRBV7-2 with TRBJ1-5; D possibly corresponds to TRBD1 (5 bases). The CDR3 length is 15 residues. Trimming removed 5 bases at V and 1 base at J, with 12 bases between. Germline loops: CDR1 SGHTA, CDR2 FQGNSA. DNA for the CDR3: TGTGCCAGCAGCGGATCCGGGACGAGCAATCAGCCCCAGCATTTT. Its translation is CASSGSGTSNQPQHF.

The gene calls are TRBV10-3 and TRBJ2-2, with 7 bases that match TRBD1. The length of the CDR3 is 14 residues. J gave up 4 bases and V 9 bases, and 8 bases lay outside the gene matches. In germline, CDR1 is ENHRY, CDR2 SYGVKD. CDR3 DNA: TGTGCCATTTGGGACAGTTCCGGCACCGGGGAGCTGTTTTTT. Its translation is CAIWDSSGTGELFF.

The chain employs TRBV5-6 and TRBJ2-7; D is unresolved. Germline-derived CDR1 and CDR2 are SGHDT and YYEEEE. Trimming cost V 1 base and J 3 bases, with 11 bases left between them. This CDR3 is 14 amino acids long. CDR3 loop: CASSLLNTIYEQYF. In DNA form, the CDR3 reads TGTGCCAGCAGCTTGTTGAACACAATCTACGAGCAGTACTTC.

The rearrangement uses TRBV14 and TRBJ2-7; tentatively, D is TRBD1 (7 bases). The CDR3 runs to 15 residues. The germline V and J ends were trimmed by 4 bases and 4 bases, with 17 bases remaining between them. The V gene's germline CDR1 is SGHDN and CDR2 FVKESK. CDR3 region: CASSLGGGQIYEQYF. In nucleotides, the CDR3 is TGTGCCAGCAGCCTCGGAGGGGGACAGATATACGAGCAGTACTTC.

In this sample, this clone turned up once. The chain joins TRBV10-2 to TRBJ2-1; TRBD2 is a possible D gene (6 bases). Germline V gene data show CDR1 as WSHSY and CDR2 as SAAADI. The CDR3 contains 15 residues. V was pared by 10 bases and J by 0 bases, with 16 bases between. Here the CDR3 reads CATCSGLSSYNEQFF. The CDR3 DNA sequence: TGCGCCACCTGTAGCGGTCTAAGCTCCTACAATGAGCAGTTCTTC.

The genes are TRBV19 and TRBJ2-7; D unclear. With 5 bases removed from V and 7 bases from J, the gap between germline ends came to 18 bases. The CDR3 consists of 14 residues. Germline CDR1 reads LNHDA; CDR2 reads SQIVND (reference sequence). CDR3 region: CASSVPGYQGEQYF. Here the CDR3 DNA reads TGTGCCAGTAGTGTCCCGGGCTATCAAGGGGAGCAGTACTTC.

The CDR3 bases are TGTGCCAGCAGTGAATGGGGGAACAATCAGCCCCAGCATTTT. Its protein is CASSEWGNNQPQHF. The chain joins TRBV2 to TRBJ1-5; a weak D match, TRBD1 (5 bases). CDR3 length: 14 amino acids. Trimming took off 2 bases at V and 3 bases at J, with 8 bases between the two ends. CDR1 and CDR2 from the germline V gene are SNHLY and FYNNEI. The variable domain in full, completed from reference TRBV2 and TRBJ1-5, reads EPEVTQTPSHQVTQMGQEVILRCVPISNHLYFYWYRQILGQKVEFLVSFYNNEISEKSEIFDDQFSVERPDGSNFTLKIRSTKLEDSAMYFCASSEWGNNQPQHFGDGTRLSIL.

In this sample, this clone turned up once. This rearrangement joins TRBV5-5 to TRBJ2-1; D not resolved. Per germline, CDR1 SGHKS and CDR2 YYEKEE (reference sequence). V lost 3 bases, J lost 6 bases, and 4 bases lay in between. The CDR3 spans 11 residues. The CDR3 region has the DNA TGTGCCAGCAGCTCGATCAATGAGCAGTTCTTC. Residues: CASSSINEQFF. The whole variable domain, filled in from reference TRBV5-5 and TRBJ2-1, reads DAGVTQSPTHLIKTRGQQVTLRCSPISGHKSVSWYQQVLGQGPQFIFQYYEKEERGRGNFPDRFSARQFPNYSSELNVNALLLGDSALYLCASSSINEQFFGPGTRLTVL.

This chain's CDR3 is CASSGTSGDTQYF. The CDR3 DNA reads TGTGCCAGTAGTGGGACTAGCGGGGATACGCAGTATTTT. The V gene is TRBV19, the J gene TRBJ2-3; TRBD2 aligns across 12 bases. The junction had 0 bases not matched to a gene; V was cut back by 5 bases and J by 6 bases. CDR3 length: 13 residues. Per germline, CDR1 LNHDA and CDR2 SQIVND (reference sequence).

The chain's CDR3 is CASSNSVVISTARPTNEKLFF. CDR3 bases: TGTGCCAGCAGCAACAGCGTAGTGATTTCGACAGCGAGACCAACTAATGAAAAACTGTTTTTT. The V gene is TRBV28, the J gene TRBJ1-4; D might be TRBD1 (5 bases). Germline CDR1 and CDR2: MDHEN and SYDVKM. This CDR3 comprises 21 residues. The V and J ends lost 6 bases and 0 bases respectively, with 29 bases between them.

V is TRBV14 and J is TRBJ1-2, with D uncertain. The CDR3 is made up of 14 amino acids. CDR1 and CDR2 from the germline V gene are SGHDN and FVKESK. Trimming stripped 0 bases from V and 4 bases from J, with 9 bases between. CDR3: CASSQDGQIYGYTF. CDR3 coding DNA: TGTGCCAGCAGCCAAGATGGGCAGATCTATGGCTACACCTTC.

The chain has TRBV6-1 and TRBJ1-1; D remains unclear. Trimming removed 5 bases from V and 7 bases from J, with 17 bases in between. CDR3 size: 14 residues. CDR1 is MNHNS and CDR2 is SASEGT in the germline V gene. CDR3 coding DNA: TGTGCCAGCAGTCCTAGGGATTATTATAGTGAAGCTTTCTTT. Protein product: CASSPRDYYSEAFF.

The chain recombines TRBV2 with TRBJ1-5, with D tentatively TRBD1 (5 bases). V lost 1 base and J lost 2, with 15 bases in between. CDR1 is SNHLY and CDR2 is FYNNEI in the germline V gene. The CDR3 runs 17 residues. The CDR3 coding sequence is TGTGCCAGCAGTGAAGGACAAACAGGTGGGGGCAATCAGCCCCAGCATTTT. Its protein is CASSEGQTGGGNQPQHF.

This clone appeared a few times. The rearrangement joins TRBV7-6 to TRBJ1-2; D possibly corresponds to TRBD1 (5 bases). CDR1 and CDR2 from the germline V gene are SGHVS and FNYEAQ. The CDR3 runs to 16 residues. Deletions cut 5 bases from V and 0 bases from J, with 16 bases between. The CDR3 loop reads CASSPQVGVANYGYTF. CDR3 in DNA: TGTGCCAGCAGCCCCCAGGTAGGGGTCGCTAACTATGGCTACACCTTC. Full variable domain (outside the CDR3, taken from reference TRBV7-6 and TRBJ1-2): GAGVSQSPRYKVTKRGQDVALRCDPISGHVSLYWYRQALGQGPEFLTYFNYEAQQDKSGLPNDRFSAERPEGSISTLTIQRTEQRDSAMYRCASSPQVGVANYGYTFGSGTRLTVV.

V and J are TRBV28 and TRBJ2-1, with no clear D. V dropped 3 bases and J dropped 5 bases, with 8 bases sitting between them. The V gene's germline CDR1 is MDHEN and CDR2 SYDVKM. CDR3 length: 13 amino acids. CDR3 sequence (DNA): TGTGCCAGCAGTTTGGCAGAAAACAATGAGCAGTTCTTC. Residues: CASSLAENNEQFF.